The 18 T cell receptor beta chains below were found in one sample sequenced in a study of shared clonotypes between healthy human individuals. Sequenced by immunoSEQ multiplex PCR; TCRdb stores in-frame clones only, minus some. The sample holds a few million clones, roughly 95% seen once. The sample taken for sequencing was naive CD4+ T cells sorted from blood. The subset denotes: CD45RA+ positively selected. Source of these receptors: a man aged 18 to 29 in good health.

The J gene is TRBJ2-6, the V gene TRBV10-1; D gene uncertain. Germline V gene sequence: CDR1 WNHNN, CDR2 SYGVQD (reference sequence). Trimming stripped 4 bases from V and 0 bases from J, with 10 bases between. The CDR3 has 16 residues. DNA for the CDR3: TGCGCCAGCAGTGGACACGGTATCTCTGGGGCCAACGTCCTGACTTTC. It yields the protein CASSGHGISGANVLTF.

Here the CDR3 reads CSVPSGYNEQYF. The CDR3 nucleotides read TGCAGCGTCCCTAGCGGGTACAACGAGCAGTACTTC. The V call is TRBV29-1, the J call TRBJ2-7, with 8 positions matching TRBD2. CDR1 and CDR2 (germline): SQVTM, ANQGSEA. The V segment lost 6 bases and the J segment 5 bases; nucleotides outside the gene matches: 6. The CDR3 covers 12 residues.

The V and J genes are TRBV5-1 and TRBJ2-5; 9 nucleotides match TRBD1. The junction had 4 bases not matched to a gene; V was cut back by 5 bases and J by 2 bases. CDR3 length: 14 residues. Germline assignment: CDR1 SGHRS and CDR2 YFSETQ. The CDR3 here is CASRTGGGQETQYF. The CDR3 bases are TGCGCCAGCAGGACAGGGGGTGGGCAAGAGACCCAGTACTTC.

The chain joins TRBV9 to TRBJ2-3; D may be TRBD2 (7 bases). The CDR3 runs 16 residues. The germline V gene encodes CDR1 SGDLS and CDR2 YYNGEE. Trimming removed 0 bases at V and 3 bases at J, with 14 bases between. The CDR3 nucleotides are TGTGCCAGCAGCGTAGACCCCGGGGGGCTTACAGATACGCAGTATTTT. Residues: CASSVDPGGLTDTQYF.

V gene TRBV7-2 combines with J gene TRBJ2-7; 9 bases match TRBD1. The CDR3 totals 15 residues. In germline, CDR1 is SGHTA, CDR2 FQGNSA. V was pared by 5 bases and J by 3 bases, with 8 bases of the junction left unmatched. The chain's CDR3 is CASSQTGQGFYEQYF. The CDR3 bases are TGTGCCAGCAGCCAGACGGGACAGGGTTTCTACGAGCAGTACTTC.

The chain has TRBV5-6 and TRBJ2-1; the D gene is possibly TRBD1 (5 bases). This CDR3 spans 13 amino acids. The germline V gene has CDR1 SGHDT and CDR2 YYEEEE. Trimming removed 4 bases at V and 4 bases at J, with 9 bases between. The CDR3 loop reads CASSPDSYNEQFF. In nucleotides, the CDR3 is TGTGCCAGCAGCCCCGACAGTTACAATGAGCAGTTCTTC.

The chain employs TRBV6-5 and TRBJ1-2, with 8 nucleotides matching TRBD1. V lost 7 bases and J lost 6; bases outside the gene matches: 7. Germline V gene data show CDR1 as MNHEY and CDR2 as SVGAGI. The CDR3 spans 13 residues. The CDR3 nucleotides are TGTGCCAGCACCGGAACAGGGGGGAATGGCTACACCTTC. This encodes CASTGTGGNGYTF.

The CDR3 is CASSVVLRGETQYF. CDR3 DNA: TGTGCCAGCAGTGTCGTGTTAAGGGGAGAGACCCAGTACTTC. The chain recombines TRBV6-1 with TRBJ2-5; a possible D gene is TRBD1 (5 bases). Trimming took off 4 bases at V and 4 bases at J, with 13 bases between the two ends. The V gene's germline CDR1 is MNHNS and CDR2 SASEGT. The CDR3 loop spans 14 amino acids.

V and J are TRBV18 and TRBJ2-7; 12 bases map to TRBD2. CDR3 length equals 14 residues. Germline assignment: CDR1 KGHSH and CDR2 LQKENI. J lost 5 bases, V lost 3 bases, and 2 bases had no gene match. The CDR3 loop is CASSPTSGSHEQYF. CDR3 nucleotide sequence: TGTGCCAGCTCACCGACTAGCGGGAGCCACGAGCAGTACTTC.

The chain joins TRBV5-4 to TRBJ2-7; D unclear. Germline V CDR1 and CDR2: SGHNT, YYREEE (reference sequence). The CDR3 totals 11 residues. V shed 3 bases and J shed 4 bases, with 5 bases lying between them. CDR3 sequence (DNA): TGTGCCAGCAGCTCCTTTTACGAGCAGTACTTC. The encoded protein is CASSSFYEQYF.

The CDR3 sequence is CAISESERPTNYEQYF. CDR3 DNA sequence: TGTGCCATCAGTGAGTCGGAGCGGCCGACTAACTACGAGCAGTACTTC. The chain combines TRBV10-3 with TRBJ2-7; weak D call: TRBD2 (5 bases). Germline V gene data show CDR1 as ENHRY and CDR2 as SYGVKD. The CDR3 is 16 amino acids. V lost 0 bases and J lost 3, with 15 bases in between.

The chain recombines TRBV6-6 with TRBJ1-1; D perhaps matches TRBD1 (6 bases). Germline V gene data show CDR1 as MNHNY and CDR2 as SVGAGI (reference sequence). Between the trimmed V and J ends, which lost 7 bases and 1 base, there was a span of 10 bases. CDR3 size: 13 residues. CDR3 loop: CASTTGRNTEAFF. The DNA of the CDR3 is TGTGCCAGCACCACAGGGCGGAACACTGAAGCTTTCTTT.

V usage is TRBV6-5 and J usage is TRBJ2-1; 10 positions match TRBD2. Germline trimming cut 7 bases from V and 5 bases from J; bases unmatched to any gene: 8. Germline V gene data show CDR1 as MNHEY and CDR2 as SVGAGI. This CDR3 spans 15 amino acids. This CDR3 is CASTPGLAANNEQFF. The CDR3 DNA sequence: TGTGCCAGCACTCCTGGACTAGCGGCGAACAATGAGCAGTTCTTC.

This chain uses TRBV10-2 with TRBJ2-6; D might be TRBD1 (6 bases). V lost 2 bases to trimming and J lost 0 bases, with 14 bases between them. Germline CDR1 and CDR2: WSHSY and SAAADI. The CDR3 is 18 residues long. The CDR3 spells CASSEPKTGTSGANVLTF. The CDR3 nucleotides read TGCGCCAGCAGTGAGCCTAAGACAGGCACCTCTGGGGCCAACGTCCTGACTTTC.

In nucleotides, the CDR3 is TGTGCCAGCAGCCCCCTTACAGTGAACACTGAAGCTTTCTTT. It is translated as CASSPLTVNTEAFF. This chain links TRBV6-1 with TRBJ1-1; D not resolved. V lost 6 bases and J 0 bases, leaving 11 bases between the germline ends. The length of the CDR3 is 14 residues. Germline-derived CDR1 and CDR2 are MNHNS and SASEGT.

V usage is TRBV5-1 and J usage is TRBJ2-7, with 7 positions matching TRBD1. J lost 6 bases, V lost 3 bases, and 6 bases had no gene match. Germline V lookup: CDR1 SGHRS, CDR2 YFSETQ. CDR3 size: 13 residues. This CDR3 is CASSSRQGSEQYF. CDR3 DNA: TGCGCCAGCAGCTCGAGACAGGGCAGCGAGCAGTACTTC.

This chain uses TRBV2 with TRBJ2-3; no reliable D call. The germline CDR1 and CDR2 sequences are SNHLY and FYNNEI. Trimming stripped 4 bases from V and 4 bases from J, with 9 bases between. This CDR3 region has 13 residues. The CDR3 sequence: CASSGQNADTQYF. The CDR3, as DNA: TGTGCCAGCAGTGGACAAAACGCAGATACGCAGTATTTT.

This clone was counted a single time. The V call is TRBV5-4, the J call TRBJ2-2; 13 bases map to TRBD2. The CDR3 is 14 amino acids. Trimming took 6 bases from V and 8 from J; bases not matched to a gene: 4. Looked up from germline, CDR1 is SGHNT and CDR2 is YYREEE (reference sequence). CDR3: CASTQTSGRGELFF. CDR3 bases: TGTGCCAGCACCCAGACTAGCGGGAGGGGGGAGCTGTTTTTT.